Listed here are 30 T cell receptor beta chains from one sample, sequenced in a study of blood T cell repertoires in COVID-19. This table comes from immunoSEQ multiplex PCR, and its TCRdb copy is limited to in-frame clones, with some not included. The sample yields a few hundred thousand clones, approximately 85% seen once. The sample taken for sequencing was PBMCs or T cells enriched from blood (not recorded which). The receptors were gathered from a woman in her twenties or thirties who had recovered from COVID-19.

The sample holds a few counts of this clone. The chain recombines TRBV27 with TRBJ2-7; D might be TRBD2 (5 bases). Germline-derived CDR1 and CDR2 are MNHEY and SMNVEV (reference sequence). V was pared by 0 bases and J by 2 bases, with 8 bases between. This CDR3 is 14 amino acids long. CDR3 nucleotide sequence: TGTGCCAGCAGTTTATCGGCGGAGGCCTACGAGCAGTACTTC. Protein product: CASSLSAEAYEQYF.

The rearrangement links TRBV6-1 to TRBJ1-4; unclear D gene. With 2 bases removed from V and 5 bases from J, the gap between germline ends came to 21 bases. Germline values: CDR1 MNHNS, CDR2 SASEGT. The CDR3 is 18 residues long. CDR3 loop: CASSEMIPAALQNEKLFF. CDR3 DNA: TGTGCCAGCAGTGAAATGATTCCCGCAGCGCTCCAAAATGAAAAACTGTTTTTT.

This chain uses TRBV7-9 with TRBJ2-3, with D tentatively TRBD1 (5 bases). The CDR3 sequence is 17 residues long. The germline V and J ends were trimmed by 7 bases and 4 bases, with 24 bases remaining between them. CDR1 and CDR2 (germline): SEHNR, FQNEAQ (reference sequence). The DNA of the CDR3 is TGTGCCAGCAACCGGAGACCGGGCTCCAGGGCCGCAGATACGCAGTATTTT. Residues: CASNRRPGSRAADTQYF.

The chain has TRBV12-3 or TRBV12-4 and TRBJ1-1, with D unclear. The CDR3 sequence is 13 residues long. Trimming removed 8 bases from V and 4 bases from J, with 14 bases in between. CDR3 in amino acids: CASGKGVGTEAFF. The CDR3 nucleotides read TGTGCCAGCGGGAAGGGAGTAGGCACTGAAGCTTTCTTT.

The V and J genes are TRBV28 and TRBJ1-3; D uncertain. V was trimmed by 5 bases and J by 0 bases, leaving 11 bases between them. The CDR3 is made up of 15 amino acids. Per the germline V gene, CDR1 is MDHEN and CDR2 is SYDVKM. The CDR3 here is CASSRPTISGNTIYF. In DNA, the CDR3 is TGTGCCAGCAGTCGGCCGACTATCTCTGGAAACACCATATATTTT.

J is TRBJ2-3 and V is TRBV18, with TRBD2 matching over 7 bases. V was clipped by 4 bases and J by 4 bases; unmatched bases: 8. CDR3 length: 15 residues. Per the germline V gene, CDR1 is KGHSH and CDR2 is LQKENI. The CDR3 region has the DNA TGTGCCAGCTCACAACCTGCGGGAGCGGCAGATACGCAGTATTTT. Its protein is CASSQPAGAADTQYF.

Comments on this clone: At one end the junction does not follow the germline gene, possibly because of a read error. This specimen includes other DNA sequences encoding the same CDR3. V usage is TRBV6-2 or TRBV6-3 and J usage is TRBJ1-5; TRBD1 agrees at 7 bases. There are 16 residues in the CDR3. Looked up from germline, CDR1 is MNHEY and CDR2 is SVGEGT. The CDR3 spells CASSSLDRVPIQPQHF. The CDR3 nucleotides are TGTGCCAGTAGTTCCCTCGACAGGGTCCCAATTCAGCCCCAGCATTTT.

The chain links TRBV19 to TRBJ2-3; D perhaps matches TRBD2 (6 bases). Trimming left V 9 bases short and J 5 bases short, with 9 bases between. The CDR3 totals 11 residues. From germline, CDR1 is LNHDA and CDR2 SQIVND (reference sequence). The CDR3 protein is CASTREDTQYF. As DNA, the CDR3 is TGTGCCAGCACGCGGGAAGATACGCAGTATTTT.

This clone came up a few times. V and J are TRBV30 and TRBJ1-6; TRBD1 is a possible D gene (5 bases). The germline V gene encodes CDR1 GTSNPN and CDR2 SVGIG (reference sequence). Trimming stripped 4 bases from V and 12 bases from J, with 16 bases between. The CDR3 has 13 amino acids. The chain's CDR3 is CAWKGTHLLPLHF. CDR3 bases: TGTGCCTGGAAGGGGACTCACCTTCTACCCCTCCACTTT.

In this sample, this clone turned up once. J is TRBJ2-2 and V is TRBV9; D uncertain. V gave up 4 bases and J gave up 6 bases, with 10 bases separating them. The CDR3 length is 13 residues. The germline V gene encodes CDR1 SGDLS and CDR2 YYNGEE. The CDR3 protein is CASSPSVAGELFF. The CDR3 coding sequence is TGTGCCAGCAGCCCTAGTGTTGCCGGGGAGCTGTTTTTT.

This rearrangement joins TRBV2 to TRBJ2-3; no definite D call. The CDR3 is 12 residues long. CDR1 and CDR2 from the germline V gene are SNHLY and FYNNEI. The V end lost 6 bases, the J end lost 3 bases, and 7 bases lay between the germline ends. This CDR3 is CASRAETDTQYF. The CDR3 DNA reads TGTGCCAGCAGGGCGGAGACAGATACGCAGTATTTT.

The chain is built from TRBV7-6 and TRBJ1-1; D might be TRBD1 (5 bases). The CDR3 has 14 amino acids. The germline V gene has CDR1 SGHVS and CDR2 FNYEAQ. The V end was cut by 5 bases, the J end by 5 bases, with 15 bases between. The CDR3 DNA sequence: TGTGCCAGCAGCCTGGGTAGGGGTTGGACTGAAGCTTTCTTT. Amino acids: CASSLGRGWTEAFF.

The chain has TRBV11-3 and TRBJ1-1; D not resolved. Germline CDR1 is SGHNT and CDR2 is YENEEA. The CDR3 is 13 residues long. V lost 8 bases to trimming and J lost 5 bases, with 15 bases between them. The CDR3, as DNA: TGTGCCAGCGGACTTCGGTTGGGGACTGAAGCTTTCTTT. Its translation: CASGLRLGTEAFF.

This chain links TRBV5-4 with TRBJ2-1; TRBD1 is a possible D gene (6 bases). V lost 0 bases, J lost 4 bases, and 11 bases lay in between. Germline V gives CDR1 SGHNT, CDR2 YYREEE (reference sequence). The CDR3 contains 15 residues. The CDR3 sequence: CASSLDRAGYNEQFF. Here the CDR3 DNA reads TGTGCCAGCAGCTTGGACAGGGCCGGATACAATGAGCAGTTCTTC.

This clone is a singleton in its sample. The gene calls are TRBV28 and TRBJ2-7; TRBD1 matches at 9 bases. Germline CDR1 and CDR2: MDHEN and SYDVKM. The junction had 6 bases not matched to a gene; V was cut back by 6 bases and J by 3 bases. This CDR3 comprises 14 residues. The CDR3 spells CASRVTGGVYEQYF. For the CDR3, the DNA is TGTGCCAGCAGGGTGACAGGGGGGGTCTACGAGCAGTACTTC.

The chain carries TRBV4-3 and TRBJ1-1, with D maybe TRBD1 (5 bases). The CDR3 covers 17 residues. The germline V gene has CDR1 LGHNA and CDR2 YSLEER. Trimming left V 1 base short and J 2 bases short, with 17 bases between. The CDR3 bases are TGCGCCAGCAGCCAAGGTTTGGGGGGTCGGCGCAACACTGAAGCTTTCTTT. This translates into CASSQGLGGRRNTEAFF.

The chain is built from TRBV5-4 and TRBJ1-6; D gene unclear. The V gene's germline CDR1 is SGHNT and CDR2 YYREEE (reference sequence). This CDR3 has 14 amino acids. V dropped 1 base and J dropped 7 bases, with 9 bases sitting between them. The CDR3 loop is CASSLRGMNSPLHF. The CDR3 DNA sequence: TGTGCCAGCAGCTTGAGAGGGATGAATTCACCCCTCCACTTT.

This chain uses TRBV2 with TRBJ1-1; 7 nucleotides line up with TRBD1. Germline V CDR1 and CDR2: SNHLY, FYNNEI. The CDR3 is 16 residues long. V lost 7 bases, J lost 3 bases, and 14 bases stayed unmatched. The CDR3 nucleotides read TGTGCCAGCACCCCGACAGGGACCCAATGGGACACTGAAGCTTTCTTT. As protein: CASTPTGTQWDTEAFF.

The chain employs TRBV7-6 and TRBJ1-2; D is possibly TRBD1 (6 bases). CDR1 is SGHVS and CDR2 is FNYEAQ in the germline V gene. This CDR3 has 16 amino acids. V lost 1 base to trimming and J lost 4 bases, with 16 bases between them. Written as DNA, the CDR3 is TGTGCCAGCAGCTTAGGAGGGGGTGGAGAAAGCTATGGCTACACCTTC. Encoded protein: CASSLGGGGESYGYTF.

This sequence joins TRBV28 and TRBJ1-2; the D gene is possibly TRBD1 (5 bases). CDR1 is MDHEN, CDR2 SYDVKM, per germline. The CDR3 is made up of 14 amino acids. With 7 bases removed from V and 7 bases from J, the gap between germline ends came to 19 bases. CDR3 sequence reads: CASTRPGGVSGYTF. In DNA form, the CDR3 reads TGTGCCAGCACTCGCCCCGGGGGGGTTAGTGGCTACACCTTC.

The V and J genes are TRBV28 and TRBJ2-5; 7 bases are shared with TRBD1. V was clipped by 7 bases and J by 2 bases; unmatched bases: 13. Germline V gene lookup returns CDR1 MDHEN and CDR2 SYDVKM. The CDR3 covers 16 residues. The CDR3 reads CASTPWGQTEQETQYF. DNA of the CDR3: TGTGCCAGCACCCCCTGGGGACAGACGGAGCAAGAGACCCAGTACTTC.

This chain links TRBV27 with TRBJ1-3; possibly TRBD1 for D (5 bases). This CDR3 has 12 residues. Germline V lookup: CDR1 MNHEY, CDR2 SMNVEV (reference sequence). V lost 10 bases to trimming and J lost 4 bases, with 11 bases between them. CDR3: CATRGVGNTIYF. In nucleotides, the CDR3 is TGTGCCACCCGGGGGGTGGGAAACACCATATATTTT.

The CDR3 region is CATSDSAGTGGNTGELFF. The CDR3 DNA sequence: TGTGCCACCAGTGATTCTGCCGGGACAGGGGGCAACACCGGGGAGCTGTTTTTT. The V call is TRBV24-1, the J call TRBJ2-2; 12 bases align to TRBD1. J lost 2 bases, V lost 2 bases, and 5 bases had no gene match. This CDR3 has 18 amino acids. The germline CDR1 and CDR2 sequences are KGHDR and SFDVKD.

The chain recombines TRBV14 with TRBJ1-2, with 7 bases identical to TRBD1. V lost 5 bases and J lost 6; bases outside the gene matches: 12. Germline V lookup: CDR1 SGHDN, CDR2 FVKESK. This CDR3 is 15 amino acids long. The CDR3 DNA follows: TGTGCCAGCAGCACACCCCGCCAGGGGGTCCATGGCTACACCTTC. As protein: CASSTPRQGVHGYTF.

The gene calls are TRBV5-1 and TRBJ1-2, with D uncertain. This CDR3 region has 14 residues. Deletions cut 0 bases from V and 4 bases from J, with 10 bases between. Per germline, CDR1 SGHRS and CDR2 YFSETQ. CDR3 amino acids: CASSLGTAPYGYTF. In nucleotides, the CDR3 is TGCGCCAGCAGCTTGGGCACAGCCCCCTATGGCTACACCTTC. Full variable domain (outside the CDR3, taken from reference TRBV5-1 and TRBJ1-2): KAGVTQTPRYLIKTRGQQVTLSCSPISGHRSVSWYQQTPGQGLQFLFEYFSETQRNKGNFPGRFSGRQFSNSRSEMNVSTLELGDSALYLCASSLGTAPYGYTFGSGTRLTVV.

The rearrangement links TRBV7-9 to TRBJ2-1; no reliable D call. Germline V gene lookup returns CDR1 SEHNR and CDR2 FQNEAQ (reference sequence). V was trimmed by 11 bases and J by 9 bases, leaving 14 bases between them. CDR3 length equals 11 residues. The CDR3 here is CAGEYAVEQFF. DNA for the CDR3: TGTGCCGGAGAATACGCCGTTGAGCAGTTCTTC.

V is TRBV5-1 and J is TRBJ2-6, with 7 bases matching TRBD1. Germline values: CDR1 SGHRS, CDR2 YFSETQ. V was pared by 5 bases and J by 0 bases, with 2 bases of the junction left unmatched. CDR3 length: 15 residues. The CDR3 bases are TGCGCCAGCAGGCCAGGGGGCTCTGGGGCCAACGTCCTGACTTTC. Its translation: CASRPGGSGANVLTF.

CDR3 bases: TGTGCCAGTAGTACGCAGACTAGATTTCACAATGAGCAGTTCTTC. Encoded protein: CASSTQTRFHNEQFF. The V gene is TRBV19, the J gene TRBJ2-1; maybe TRBD2 (6 bases). The CDR3 is made up of 15 amino acids. Trimming stripped 4 bases from V and 5 bases from J, with 15 bases between. Germline values: CDR1 LNHDA, CDR2 SQIVND (reference sequence).

The V gene is TRBV15, the J gene TRBJ2-7; D not resolved. The germline V gene encodes CDR1 LNHNV and CDR2 YYDKDF (reference sequence). Between the trimmed V and J ends, which lost 0 bases and 4 bases, there was a span of 7 bases. The CDR3 extends over 13 amino acids. The CDR3 reads CATSRDRGYEQYF. DNA of the CDR3: TGTGCCACCAGCAGAGATCGAGGTTACGAGCAGTACTTC.

The gene calls are TRBV14 and TRBJ2-7; TRBD1 aligns across 8 bases. Germline V gene sequence: CDR1 SGHDN, CDR2 FVKESK. The CDR3 covers 16 residues. The V segment lost 4 bases and the J segment 1 base; nucleotides outside the gene matches: 9. The CDR3 sequence: CASSLGTGLGSYEQYF. The DNA of the CDR3 is TGTGCCAGCAGCCTCGGGACAGGTTTGGGTTCCTACGAGCAGTACTTC.